Given below is one TCR beta chain in context. Germline V lookup: CDR1 LGHNA, CDR2 YSLEER. This CDR3 contains 15 residues. The V gene lost 1 base and the J gene lost 6 bases, with 16 bases spanning the gap. Clones were sequenced by immunoSEQ multiplex PCR, and TCRdb holds only the in-frame ones, with some missing. The table has about 340,000 clones, about 83% seen once. The data stem from a study of blood T cell repertoires in COVID-19. On the study more broadly: Nucleic acid was either cDNA or gDNA, and it came from T cells, B-cell-depleted T cells, or PBMCs.

V is TRBV4-3 and J is TRBJ2-7; no definite D call. The sequenced sample was peripheral blood. This TCR was sampled from a man younger than 45 with active or convalescent COVID-19. The CDR3 coding sequence is TGCGCCAGCAGCCAAGCGAGGAGCCCGTTGAGCGAGCAGTACTTC. Amino acid sequence: CASSQARSPLSEQYF.